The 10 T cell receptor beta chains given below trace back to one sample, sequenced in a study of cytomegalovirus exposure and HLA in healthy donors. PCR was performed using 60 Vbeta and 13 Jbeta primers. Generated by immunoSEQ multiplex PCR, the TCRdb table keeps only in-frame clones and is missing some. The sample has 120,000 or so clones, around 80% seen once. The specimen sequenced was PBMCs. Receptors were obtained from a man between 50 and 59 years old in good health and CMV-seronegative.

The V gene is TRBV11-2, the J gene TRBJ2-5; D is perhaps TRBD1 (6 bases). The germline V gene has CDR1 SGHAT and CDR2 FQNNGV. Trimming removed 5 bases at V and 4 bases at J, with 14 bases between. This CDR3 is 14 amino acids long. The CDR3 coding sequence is TGTGCCAGCAGCCCCCTCCAGGGGACAGAGACCCAGTACTTC. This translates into CASSPLQGTETQYF.

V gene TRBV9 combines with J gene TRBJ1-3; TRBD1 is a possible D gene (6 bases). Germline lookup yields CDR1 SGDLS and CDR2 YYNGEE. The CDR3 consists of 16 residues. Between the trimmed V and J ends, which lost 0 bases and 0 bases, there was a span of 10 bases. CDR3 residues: CASSVGPGASGNTIYF. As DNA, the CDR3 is TGTGCCAGCAGCGTAGGACCAGGGGCCTCTGGAAACACCATATATTTT. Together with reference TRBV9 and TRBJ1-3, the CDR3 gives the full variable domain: DSGVTQTPKHLITATGQRVTLRCSPRSGDLSVYWYQQSLDQGLQFLIQYYNGEERAKGNILERFSAQQFPDLHSELNLSSLELGDSALYFCASSVGPGASGNTIYFGEGSWLTVV.

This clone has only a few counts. CDR3 DNA: TGTGCCAGTAGTATGCGCTCAGGGGATACTGAAGCTTTCTTT. Translating gives CASSMRSGDTEAFF. The chain is built from TRBV19 and TRBJ1-1, with a weak D call TRBD1 (6 bases). The CDR3 has 14 residues. Trimming took off 3 bases at V and 5 bases at J, with 13 bases between the two ends. CDR1 and CDR2 from the germline V gene are LNHDA and SQIVND (reference sequence).

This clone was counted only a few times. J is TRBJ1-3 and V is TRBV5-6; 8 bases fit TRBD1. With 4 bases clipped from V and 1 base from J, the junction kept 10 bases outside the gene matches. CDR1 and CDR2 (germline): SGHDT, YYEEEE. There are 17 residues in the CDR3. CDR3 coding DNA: TGTGCCAGCAGCCCGATTGACAGGGGTTTTTCTGGAAACACCATATATTTT. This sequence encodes CASSPIDRGFSGNTIYF.

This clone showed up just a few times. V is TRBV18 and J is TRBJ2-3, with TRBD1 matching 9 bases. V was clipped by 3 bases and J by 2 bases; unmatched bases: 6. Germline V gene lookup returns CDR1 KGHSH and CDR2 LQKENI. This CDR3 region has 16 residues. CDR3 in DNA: TGTGCCAGCTCACCGGGACAGGGAAAGTTCACAGATACGCAGTATTTT. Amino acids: CASSPGQGKFTDTQYF.

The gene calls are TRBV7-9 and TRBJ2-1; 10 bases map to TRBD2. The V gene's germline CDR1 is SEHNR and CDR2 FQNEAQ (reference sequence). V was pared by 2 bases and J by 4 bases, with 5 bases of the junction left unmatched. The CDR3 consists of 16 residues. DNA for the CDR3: TGTGCCAGCAGCTTATCCAGCGGGGGGGGTTACAATGAGCAGTTCTTC. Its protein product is CASSLSSGGGYNEQFF.

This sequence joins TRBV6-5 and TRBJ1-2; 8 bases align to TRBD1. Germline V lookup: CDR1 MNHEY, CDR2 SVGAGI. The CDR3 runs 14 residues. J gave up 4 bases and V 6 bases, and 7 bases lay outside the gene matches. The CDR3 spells CASRMTGVPYGYTF. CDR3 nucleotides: TGTGCCAGCAGGATGACAGGGGTTCCCTATGGCTACACCTTC.

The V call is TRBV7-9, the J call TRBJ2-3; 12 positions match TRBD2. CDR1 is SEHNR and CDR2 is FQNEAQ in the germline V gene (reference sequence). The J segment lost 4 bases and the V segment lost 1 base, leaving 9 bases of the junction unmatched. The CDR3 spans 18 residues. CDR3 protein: CASSLGTSGTRTADTQYF. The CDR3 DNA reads TGTGCCAGCAGCTTAGGGACTAGCGGGACCCGGACGGCAGATACGCAGTATTTT.

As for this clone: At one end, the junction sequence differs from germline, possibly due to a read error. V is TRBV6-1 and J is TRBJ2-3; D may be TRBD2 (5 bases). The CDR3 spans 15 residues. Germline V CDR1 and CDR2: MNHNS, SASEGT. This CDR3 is CASREGRVGTDTQYF. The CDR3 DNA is TGTGCCAGCAGGGAAGGGCGGGTCGGCACAGATACGCAGTATTTT.

The CDR3 protein is CASSPGVAPTYEQYF. CDR3 coding DNA: TGTGCCAGCAGCCCGGGGGTGGCCCCCACCTACGAGCAGTACTTC. The rearrangement links TRBV7-2 to TRBJ2-7; tentative D call: TRBD2 (6 bases). The V and J ends lost 5 bases and 2 bases respectively, with 16 bases between them. Germline V gene sequence: CDR1 SGHTA, CDR2 FQGNSA. The CDR3 extends over 15 amino acids.